The clone carrying this T cell receptor beta chain occurred once. One junction end disagrees with the germline gene, perhaps due to a read error. TCRdb redid the calling of the 5' RACE reads with MiXCR, one entry per CDR3 protein. The sample yields some 730,000 distinct CDR3 sequences, around a sixth seen once. This sample is part of a study of identical twins. Germline loops: CDR1 KGHDR, CDR2 SFDVKD. The length of the CDR3 is 16 residues. Separately, the same data were catalogued under a study of T cells expressing NK-cell markers. This second study says: In several experiments, sorting was restricted to alpha-beta TCR T cells by an anti-gamma-delta TCR antibody. Whether expanded NKG2C+ T cell clones were HCMV-specific remained unclear.

This rearrangement joins TRBV24-1 to TRBJ2-2; weak D call: TRBD2 (6 bases). This TCR was sampled from a woman aged 18-29 years in good health. Material for sequencing was PBMCs. CDR3: CATSDFRGPDTGGLFF. The CDR3 DNA reads TGTGCCACCAGTGATTTTAGGGGCCCGGACACCGGGGGGCTGTTTTTT.